This T cell receptor beta chain was identified in a study of regulatory T cells in long-lasting Graves disease (dated by TCRdb to 2020 to 2022). Regarding the complete study: In the newly diagnosed Graves' disease group, patients had been taking antithyroid drugs for less than 3 months. The study was conducted in China and was registered as a clinical trial. This study used TCR sequencing and RNA sequencing of peripheral blood to compare persistent Graves' disease patients against newly diagnosed Graves' disease patients. A total of roughly 35 samples underwent TCR sequencing: about 13 from persistent and around 20 from newly diagnosed Graves' disease patients.

According to the study, the label for this sample's time point signals: newly diagnosed GD, antithyroid drugs for less than 3 months. For both TCR sequencing and RNA sequencing, RNA was extracted from PBMCs in TRIzol. The diagnosis of Graves' disease followed American Thyroid Association guidelines. The patients came from an endocrinology department in Xi'an, China. Each patient gave 7 to 9.5 milliliters of peripheral blood, collected in an EDTA anticoagulant tube. Ficoll Paque Plus density gradient separation was used to isolate PBMCs, and no further T cell sorting was done. An Agilent 2100 Bioanalyzer and agarose gel were used to assess RNA quality, and a NanoDrop 2000 was used to measure RNA concentration. The library was produced with multiplex PCR. The sequencing machine was an Illumina HiSeq 4000. CDR3 regions were amplified by Arm-PCR with iRepertoire HTBI primers to construct TCR beta libraries. Before sequencing, the PCR products went through gel purification. In the original analysis: Gene usage analysis of CDR3 amino acid clonotypes used the roughly 60 TRBV and more than 13 TRBJ segments found across samples. COPE and FqMerger were used to merge the filtered high-quality paired reads into contigs. BLAST was used to align contigs to the IMGT TRBV, TRBD and TRBJ reference genes, and CDR3 was defined following IMGT. Highly expanded clones were defined as clonotypes with a frequency above 0.1%. Repertoire diversity was measured by Shannon entropy, and V-J evenness by the Gini coefficient. Public clonotypes were defined as clonotypes shared by more than one individual. TCRdb's own reprocessing of the public reads used fastp at Q25 and MiXCR and kept productive beta chains. Each CDR3 protein gets just one entry, which takes the most common genes and DNA from the rows behind it. These V and J calls derive from TCRdb rather than the authors' analysis. The sample table contains hundreds of thousands of distinct CDR3 sequences; only one count was recorded for more than 15% of them. The ten largest account for 12% of the sample.

Trimming accounts for 3 bases at V and 2 bases at J, while the number of junction bases matched to no gene is 15. The CDR3 sequence holds 18 residues, the cysteine and phenylalanine included. CDR3 DNA is the only sequence kept; it has 54 bases, read in frame from the first base. CDR1 and CDR2, looked up from the germline V gene, are SGHTA and FQGNSA. Overall study results and their limits: The study examined only peripheral blood because the primary lesion, thyroid tissue, could not be accessed. More public clonotypes were shared among persistent patients (2,741) than among newly diagnosed patients (966). Only the TCR beta chain was sequenced and analyzed. TRBV28, TRBJ1-2 and TRBJ2-5 were preferentially used in persistent disease, while TRBV20-1 and TRBJ2-1 were favored in newly diagnosed disease. The small sample size was acknowledged by the authors as a limitation that may reduce accuracy. Lower TCR Shannon entropy and fewer highly expanded clones were observed in persistent Graves' disease patients than in newly diagnosed patients, which suggested clonal expansion.

This clonotype was recorded at least ten times. The antigen it binds to is not known. No base qualities exist here, and no much larger clone lies one base off it. A further study also used this sample, focusing on T cells in Graves' hyperthyroidism and ophthalmopathy. Taken from the second paper: Stable Graves' hyperthyroidism was defined as no progression to ophthalmopathy during 18 months of follow-up. Hyperthyroidism patients were aged 18 to 65 years and newly diagnosed, with disease duration of less than 2 months. Patients with uncontrolled infections, other autoimmune diseases, pregnancy or lactation were excluded. Diagnoses relied on clinical symptoms, serum thyroxine and TRAb, thyroid ultrasound and orbital computed tomography. The TCR CDR3 was subjected to a first round of RT-PCR using the HTBI primer set and the Qiagen OneStep RT-PCR kit. Blood samples also contained most of the expanded thyroid clonotypes (frequency above 0.001), which suggests that blood repertoires may reflect thyroid immune responses. Ophthalmopathy was separated from stable hyperthyroidism by a 13 V-J signature model, with approximately 90% sensitivity and about 81% specificity obtained in cross-validation and 80%/75% obtained in testing. During validation, the model predicted progression to ophthalmopathy a median of about 6.5 months ahead of onset, with 60% to 71% sensitivity and less than 85% specificity. To identify TCR V-J signatures that set the groups apart, the researchers used a discovery cohort of roughly 100 patients, made up of around 40 with Graves' ophthalmopathy and 55 to 65 with stable Graves' hyperthyroidism. Whether ophthalmopathy could be predicted prospectively was tested in an independent validation cohort made up of some 20 hyperthyroidism patients plus 17 patients who later progressed to ophthalmopathy. The 100 or so discovery patients were divided at random into training and test sets in a 7:3 ratio. In addition, the study compared T-cell repertoires in thyroid tissue and in blood from several Graves' hyperthyroidism patients. After blood sampling, hyperthyroidism patients were treated with methimazole at a starting dose of 30 mg daily, and ophthalmopathy patients were treated with high-dose intravenous methylprednisolone. Libraries were constructed in a second round of multiplex PCR, after which size selection and purification were carried out. Sequencing of the libraries was done on an Illumina HiSeq2000 using paired-end 100 bp reads. SOAPnuke was used to process the raw data, with reads discarded if the reads contained adapters or uncalled bases, had a mean Phred below 15, or lacked an exact constant-primer or identifier match. COPE v1.2.5 was used to merge the high-quality paired reads, and each unique nucleotide sequence was defined as a clonotype. MiTCR v1.1 was used to align the clonotypes against IMGT TRBV, TRBD and TRBJ reference segments. The analysis included only V-J combinations with a frequency above 0.0001, which together covered 99% to 99.2% of the repertoires. The TCS score was defined as the ratio of F50 (clonal expansion) to E x V (chaos), calculated using BLOSUM62-based TCRdist between CDR3 peptides within each V-J. Welch's t-statistics and random forest reduced roughly 540 V-J features to about 12, which were used in a naive Bayes classifier (R e1071). Sample size was not statistically predetermined, and blinding of investigators to group allocation was not performed. According to the paper, TCR Vbeta CDR3 sequencing was carried out on 135 peripheral blood samples, which came from fewer than 50 ophthalmopathy, fewer than 80 hyperthyroidism and about 17 progressor patients.

The chain employs TRBV7-2 and TRBJ2-5, and 7 junctional nucleotides match TRBD1. The receptor comes from a man in his late teens or twenties with Graves disease. Donor details come from another sample of the same person, matched by shared clones. Source: peripheral blood mononuclear cells (PBMCs), taken at new diagnosis, from a patient treated with antithyroid drugs. The DNA sequence reads TGTGCCAGCAGCTTCTACTCAGGGGGTCGGGCACCTCAAGAGACCCAGTACTTC. This sequence encodes CASSFYSGGRAPQETQYF. Full variable domain (CDR3 extended with the reference TRBV7-2 and TRBJ2-5 proteins): GAGVSQSPSNKVTEKGKDVELRCDPISGHTALYWYRQSLGQGLEFLIYFQGNSAPDKSGLPSDRFSAERTGGSVSTLTIQRTQQEDSAVYLCASSFYSGGRAPQETQYFGPGTRLLVL.